These 5 T cell receptor beta chains were all obtained from the same sample, sequenced in a study of neurological immune-mediated disorders. Via MiXCR, TCRdb re-called the 5' RACE reads, giving one row per CDR3 protein. Of some 46,000 distinct CDR3 sequences in the sample, approximately 10% are singletons; the top ten hold approximately 5%. Specimen: PBMCs. Source of these receptors: a man aged 65 to 79 with HTLV-1-associated myelopathy (HAM/TSP).

In its sample, this clonotype was seen many times. The gene calls are TRBV27 and TRBJ2-7; D might be TRBD2 (5 bases). Germline values: CDR1 MNHEY, CDR2 SMNVEV (reference sequence). V lost 6 bases to trimming and J lost 2 bases, with 20 bases between them. The CDR3 spans 16 residues. In nucleotides, the CDR3 is TGTGCCAGCAGAACTCTAGTTCGGGGAAGGACCTACGAGCAGTACTTC. This translates into CASRTLVRGRTYEQYF.

This clonotype has at least ten counts. V usage is TRBV3-1 and J usage is TRBJ2-3; the match to TRBD1 covers 8 bases. Per germline, CDR1 LGHDT and CDR2 YNNKEL (reference sequence). The V and J ends lost 4 bases and 2 bases, in that order; junction bases with no gene match: 2. This CDR3 comprises 14 residues. CDR3 sequence (DNA): TGTGCCAGCAGCCGACAGGGGACCACAGATACGCAGTATTTT. It encodes CASSRQGTTDTQYF.

This clonotype showed up many times. The V and J genes are TRBV18 and TRBJ1-6, with TRBD1 as a possible D gene (5 bases). This CDR3 contains 14 residues. Germline V lookup: CDR1 KGHSH, CDR2 LQKENI. V was clipped by 6 bases and J by 6 bases, with 12 bases between them. CDR3 in amino acids: CASSQGAFNSPLHF. DNA for the CDR3: TGTGCCAGCTCCCAGGGAGCATTTAATTCACCCCTCCACTTT.

In its sample, this clonotype was seen many times. The gene calls are TRBV20-1 and TRBJ1-4; D unclear. V gave up 5 bases and J gave up 7 bases, with 17 bases separating them. There are 14 residues in the CDR3. The germline gives CDR1 DFQATT, CDR2 SNEGSKA (reference sequence). CDR3 amino acids: CSAASRTAGEKLFF. The CDR3 nucleotides are TGCAGTGCTGCCTCACGGACTGCCGGTGAAAAACTGTTTTTT.

In this sample, this clonotype turned up many times. V usage is TRBV4-1 and J usage is TRBJ2-7; D uncertain. Trimming cost V 1 base and J 0 bases, with 13 bases left between them. Germline loops: CDR1 MGHRA, CDR2 YSYEKL. The CDR3 loop spans 16 amino acids. CDR3 in DNA: TGCGCCAGCAGCCAAGCGATGGGATACAGCTCCTACGAGCAGTACTTC. Translated, it gives CASSQAMGYSSYEQYF.